This TCR beta chain was identified in a study of cytomegalovirus exposure and HLA in healthy donors. The study, taken as a whole, reports: In a later analysis, CMV-associated beta chains were mostly HLA-associated, it appeared.

Germline CDR1 is GTSNPN and CDR2 is SVGIG (reference sequence). V shed 3 bases, J shed 6 bases, and the junction held 4 bases outside the gene matches. The CDR3 spans 12 residues. About this clone: Its cognate antigen is unknown.

The PCR was carried out with 60 Vbeta primers and 13 Jbeta primers. TCRdb keeps only in-frame clones here, not all; method: immunoSEQ multiplex PCR. The sample consists of 85,000 to 100,000 clones, 70% to 80% of them appearing once. V and J are TRBV30 and TRBJ2-7; 8 positions agree with TRBD1. The source of this sequence is a male donor in good health and CMV-seropositive. The sequencing input was PBMCs. The CDR3 nucleotides are TGTGCCTGGAGCGATCAGGGGGCCGAGCAGTACTTC. Translation gives CAWSDQGAEQYF.